These T cell receptor beta chains were read from a single sample in a study of blood T cells in healthy people across ages. From the 5' RACE reads, TCRdb called clonotypes with MiXCR, one entry per CDR3 protein. Of over 450,000 distinct CDR3 sequences listed, 24% were seen once; the top ten hold under 9%. This same sample was also part of a study on T cells of mothers and their children.

The sequencing input was blood. The receptor source for this set is a boy aged 5 to 17 in good health. The CDR3 runs from the conserved cysteine through the conserved F or W. Fields, in order: D gene, clone size, V gene, CDR3 length, J gene, CDR3 protein, CDR3 DNA. The D gene is left open where the match is weak. A row's size may be missing; if present it is once, few, many or a size class.

D: .
size: few
V: TRBV20-1
length: 15
J: TRBJ2-1
CDR3: CSAFPAQVTYNEQFF
DNA: TGCAGTGCTTTCCCTGCCCAGGTCACGTACAATGAGCAGTTCTTC

D: TRBD2
size: few
V: TRBV29-1
length: 13
J: TRBJ2-7
CDR3: CSVHRAGDYEQYF
DNA: TGCAGCGTCCATAGAGCGGGGGACTACGAGCAGTACTTC

D: TRBD1
size: few
V: TRBV29-1
length: 15
J: TRBJ2-1
CDR3: CSAEWTGGPYNEQFF
DNA: TGCAGCGCCGAGTGGACAGGGGGACCCTACAATGAGCAGTTCTTC

D: .
size: .
V: TRBV2
length: 13
J: TRBJ1-4
CDR3: CASIVKINEKLFF
DNA: TGTGCCAGCATTGTCAAGATCAATGAAAAACTGTTTTTT

D: .
size: once
V: TRBV12-3/TRBV12-4
length: 16
J: TRBJ2-1
CDR3: CASRGTRDTSYNEQFF
DNA: TGTGCCAGCAGGGGGACCCGGGACACCTCCTACAATGAGCAGTTCTTC

D: .
size: once
V: TRBV2
length: 15
J: TRBJ2-7
CDR3: CASSAWRGDSYEQYF
DNA: TGTGCCAGCAGTGCCTGGCGGGGCGACTCCTACGAGCAGTACTTC

D: .
size: few
V: TRBV28
length: 15
J: TRBJ2-7
CDR3: CASTPLGQGTYEQYF
DNA: TGTGCCAGCACCCCCTTGGGGCAGGGGACCTACGAGCAGTACTTC

D: .
size: .
V: TRBV20-1
length: 13
J: TRBJ2-2
CDR3: CSAGPTRTGELFF
DNA: TGCAGTGCTGGCCCAACTAGAACCGGGGAGCTGTTTTTT

D: .
size: few
V: TRBV7-9
length: 15
J: TRBJ2-2
CDR3: CASSLVASGTGELFF
DNA: TGTGCCAGCAGCTTAGTGGCTTCTGGGACCGGGGAGCTGTTTTTT

D: .
size: .
V: TRBV21-1
length: 17
J: TRBJ2-2
CDR3: CASSKGVDGLNTGELFF
DNA: TGTGCCAGCAGCAAAGGAGTAGACGGGCTGAACACCGGGGAGCTGTTTTTT

D: .
size: few
V: TRBV27
length: 12
J: TRBJ2-1
CDR3: CASSSINNEQFF
DNA: TGTGCCAGCAGTTCCATCAACAATGAGCAGTTCTTC

D: .
size: once
V: TRBV7-3
length: 13
J: TRBJ2-7
CDR3: CASSLNPPYEQYF
DNA: TGTGCCAGCAGCTTAAACCCCCCCTACGAGCAGTACTTC

D: .
size: .
V: TRBV28
length: 11
J: TRBJ2-5
CDR3: CASSLYRSQYF
DNA: TGTGCCAGCAGTTTGTACAGGAGCCAGTACTTC

D: .
size: .
V: TRBV6-5
length: 13
J: TRBJ2-7
CDR3: CASGTSESYEQYF
DNA: TGTGCCAGCGGGACGAGCGAATCCTACGAGCAGTACTTC

D: .
size: few
V: TRBV7-9
length: 14
J: TRBJ1-1
CDR3: CASSFKQSDTEAFF
DNA: TGTGCCAGCAGCTTTAAACAGTCGGACACTGAAGCTTTCTTT

D: .
size: .
V: TRBV4-3
length: 14
J: TRBJ2-3
CDR3: CASSPRDLPDTQYF
DNA: TGCGCCAGCAGCCCCCGGGACCTTCCGGATACGCAGTATTTT

D: .
size: many
V: TRBV7-9
length: 12
J: TRBJ2-5
CDR3: CASSPRSETQYF
DNA: TGTGCCAGCAGCCCTCGGTCGGAGACCCAGTACTTC

D: TRBD2
size: .
V: TRBV12-3/TRBV12-4
length: 17
J: TRBJ2-7
CDR3: CASSISGWGLFSYEQYF
DNA: TGTGCCAGCAGTATTAGCGGGTGGGGTCTCTTCTCCTACGAGCAGTACTTC

D: TRBD1
size: .
V: TRBV18
length: 14
J: TRBJ2-4
CDR3: CASSPDRERNIQYF
DNA: TGTGCCAGCTCTCCCGACAGGGAGAGAAACATTCAGTACTTC

D: .
size: .
V: TRBV28
length: 16
J: TRBJ2-3
CDR3: CASSGAMPSSTDTQYF
DNA: TGTGCCAGCAGCGGGGCCATGCCATCAAGCACAGATACGCAGTATTTT

D: .
size: .
V: TRBV20-1
length: 12
J: TRBJ1-5
CDR3: CSAPLTGQPQHF
DNA: TGCAGTGCCCCGTTGACGGGTCAGCCCCAGCATTTT

D: .
size: many
V: TRBV7-2
length: 15
J: TRBJ2-7
CDR3: CASSLGAGSSYEQYF
DNA: TGTGCCAGCAGCCTGGGGGCGGGATCATCCTACGAGCAGTACTTC

D: TRBD1
size: few
V: TRBV28
length: 14
J: TRBJ2-1
CDR3: CASRPGQGAYEQFF
DNA: TGTGCCAGCAGGCCGGGACAGGGGGCCTATGAGCAGTTCTTC

D: TRBD1
size: few
V: TRBV20-1
length: 14
J: TRBJ1-6
CDR3: CSARGQGWDSPLHF
DNA: TGCAGTGCTAGAGGACAGGGTTGGGATTCACCCCTCCACTTT

D: .
size: .
V: TRBV20-1
length: 12
J: TRBJ2-7
CDR3: CSARGISREQYF
DNA: TGCAGTGCTCGGGGGATATCGCGCGAGCAGTACTTC

D: .
size: few
V: TRBV14
length: 18
J: TRBJ1-2
CDR3: CASAPGRHQAGGPYGYTF
DNA: TGTGCCAGTGCACCGGGACGGCACCAGGCCGGGGGCCCTTATGGCTACACCTTC

D: TRBD1
size: .
V: TRBV29-1
length: 15
J: TRBJ2-5
CDR3: CSVVRPGQGGQTQYF
DNA: TGCAGCGTCGTTAGACCGGGACAGGGCGGACAGACCCAGTACTTC

D: .
size: few
V: TRBV29-1
length: 12
J: TRBJ2-7
CDR3: CSGQGWNYEQYF
DNA: TGCAGCGGGCAGGGGTGGAACTACGAGCAGTACTTC

D: TRBD2
size: few
V: TRBV7-4
length: 15
J: TRBJ2-7
CDR3: CASRASGRKSYEQYF
DNA: TGTGCCAGCAGGGCTAGCGGGAGGAAATCCTACGAGCAGTACTTC

D: TRBD2
size: .
V: TRBV10-3
length: 14
J: TRBJ2-3
CDR3: CATTGLAGEDTQYF
DNA: TGTGCCACAACGGGACTAGCGGGAGAAGATACGCAGTATTTT

D: .
size: few
V: TRBV11-3
length: 16
J: TRBJ2-2
CDR3: CASSLARGVVAGELFF
DNA: TGTGCCAGCAGCTTAGCCAGGGGAGTCGTTGCCGGGGAGCTGTTTTTT

D: TRBD1
size: few
V: TRBV28
length: 15
J: TRBJ2-7
CDR3: CASSTGSSGGYEQYF
DNA: TGTGCCAGCTCGACAGGGTCCTCAGGGGGCTACGAGCAGTACTTC

D: TRBD2
size: few
V: TRBV28
length: 18
J: TRBJ2-5
CDR3: CASSAPGTSGRAAETQYF
DNA: TGTGCCAGCAGTGCCCCAGGGACTAGCGGGAGGGCCGCAGAGACCCAGTACTTC

D: TRBD1
size: few
V: TRBV20-1
length: 19
J: TRBJ1-5
CDR3: CSARETTGGVGYRNQPQHF
DNA: TGCAGTGCTAGAGAAACGACAGGGGGTGTAGGTTATCGCAATCAGCCCCAGCATTTT

D: TRBD2
size: many
V: TRBV2
length: 15
J: TRBJ2-5
CDR3: CASSETSGGLETQYF
DNA: TGTGCCAGCAGTGAGACTAGCGGGGGGCTAGAGACCCAGTACTTC

D: .
size: .
V: TRBV7-9
length: 13
J: TRBJ2-3
CDR3: CASSGPRADTQYF
DNA: TGTGCCAGCAGCGGACCGAGGGCAGATACGCAGTATTTT

D: TRBD2
size: few
V: TRBV5-6
length: 14
J: TRBJ2-7
CDR3: CASSTGLAGGEQYF
DNA: TGTGCCAGCAGCACAGGACTAGCGGGGGGCGAGCAGTACTTC

D: .
size: many
V: TRBV7-2
length: 13
J: TRBJ1-2
CDR3: CASSHRNGYGYTF
DNA: TGTGCCAGCAGCCATCGGAACGGATATGGCTACACCTTC

D: .
size: few
V: TRBV5-1
length: 18
J: TRBJ2-1
CDR3: CASSLPGGSYPSYNEQFF
DNA: TGCGCCAGCAGCTTGCCCGGAGGGAGTTACCCCTCCTACAATGAGCAGTTCTTC

D: .
size: few
V: TRBV28
length: 15
J: TRBJ2-5
CDR3: CASSFSYRASGAQYF
DNA: TGTGCCAGCAGTTTTTCCTACAGGGCCTCGGGGGCCCAGTACTTC

D: .
size: few
V: TRBV21-1
length: 16
J: TRBJ1-4
CDR3: CASSLLDGQGGEKLFF
DNA: TGTGCCAGCAGCCTACTCGACGGACAGGGCGGTGAAAAACTGTTTTTT

D: .
size: few
V: TRBV7-9
length: 16
J: TRBJ2-5
CDR3: CASSSFLLAGRETQYF
DNA: TGTGCCAGCAGTTCCTTCCTTCTAGCCGGCAGAGAGACCCAGTACTTC

D: .
size: .
V: TRBV24-1
length: 16
J: TRBJ2-5
CDR3: CATSDQPQAGVETQYF
DNA: TGTGCCACCAGTGATCAACCCCAGGCAGGGGTAGAGACCCAGTACTTC

D: TRBD2
size: few
V: TRBV20-1
length: 12
J: TRBJ2-5
CDR3: CSATGLAGTQYF
DNA: TGCAGTGCTACGGGACTAGCTGGGACCCAGTACTTC

D: .
size: .
V: TRBV3-1
length: 13
J: TRBJ1-6
CDR3: CASSFGGRSPLHF
DNA: TGTGCCAGCAGCTTCGGGGGGAGGTCACCCCTCCACTTT

D: .
size: .
V: TRBV29-1
length: 16
J: TRBJ2-1
CDR3: CSVEVSGGISYNEQFF
DNA: TGCAGCGTTGAAGTAAGTGGCGGGATCTCCTACAATGAGCAGTTCTTC

D: .
size: .
V: TRBV5-1
length: 13
J: TRBJ2-1
CDR3: CASSLGRGGEQFF
DNA: TGCGCCAGCAGCTTGGGACGCGGCGGTGAGCAGTTCTTC

D: .
size: .
V: TRBV27
length: 15
J: TRBJ2-5
CDR3: CASSLEGRYQETQYF
DNA: TGTGCCAGCAGTTTAGAGGGCAGGTACCAAGAGACCCAGTACTTC

D: TRBD1
size: once
V: TRBV12-5
length: 16
J: TRBJ1-6
CDR3: CASGPSDRAYNSPLHF
DNA: TGTGCTAGTGGCCCATCTGACAGGGCTTATAATTCACCCCTCCACTTT

D: .
size: once
V: TRBV5-1
length: 14
J: TRBJ2-3
CDR3: CASSDPQKSDTQYF
DNA: TGCGCCAGCAGCGATCCCCAGAAATCAGATACGCAGTATTTT

D: TRBD1
size: .
V: TRBV6-1
length: 16
J: TRBJ1-1
CDR3: CASSPGQGGLWFEAFF
DNA: TGTGCCAGCAGTCCTGGACAGGGAGGGTTGTGGTTTGAAGCTTTCTTT

D: .
size: .
V: TRBV5-6
length: 12
J: TRBJ2-7
CDR3: CASNRGSYEQYF
DNA: TGTGCCAGCAACCGGGGGTCCTACGAGCAGTACTTC

D: .
size: few
V: TRBV12-1
length: 13
J: TRBJ2-7
CDR3: CASSSTAWGQQYF
DNA: TGTGCCAGCAGCTCAACGGCGTGGGGGCAGCAGTACTTC

D: TRBD2
size: once
V: TRBV7-2
length: 15
J: TRBJ2-3
CDR3: CASSLATSGSDTQYF
DNA: TGTGCCAGCAGCTTAGCGACTAGCGGATCAGATACGCAGTATTTT

D: .
size: few
V: TRBV6-5
length: 12
J: TRBJ2-5
CDR3: CASTHLGETQYF
DNA: TGTGCCAGCACCCACCTCGGGGAGACCCAGTACTTC

D: .
size: .
V: TRBV5-6
length: 17
J: TRBJ2-6
CDR3: CASSLDRFLSGANVLTF
DNA: TGTGCCAGCAGCTTGGACAGGTTTCTGTCCGGGGCCAACGTCCTGACTTTC

D: .
size: few
V: TRBV9
length: 15
J: TRBJ1-3
CDR3: CASSEDPVGGNTIYF
DNA: TGTGCCAGCAGCGAGGACCCAGTGGGAGGAAACACCATATATTTT